This T cell receptor (beta chain) is drawn from a study of T-cell memory formation after mild COVID-19. Study in general: Largely donor-specific TCR clusters were found.

This clonotype appeared many times. 5'RACE with constant-segment primers built TCRalpha and TCRbeta cDNA libraries with UMIs. TCRdb recomputed calls from the 5' RACE reads with MiXCR, one row per CDR3 protein. The sample includes about 430,000 distinct CDR3 sequences, 20% to 30% of them seen just once. Germline loops: CDR1 DFQATT, CDR2 SNEGSKA (reference sequence). This CDR3 spans 15 amino acids. Trimming cost V 4 bases and J 5 bases, with 15 bases left between them. The receptor was derived from an adult woman who had mild COVID-19 (a few samples of this study predate the infection). Cell type and time point are not known. Sequencing used PBMCs or a T cell subset sorted from them (not recorded which). The gene calls are TRBV20-1 and TRBJ1-6; D not resolved. CDR3 region: CSANGQLRDNSPLHF. The CDR3 bases are TGCAGTGCTAACGGGCAGTTAAGGGATAATTCACCCCTCCACTTT.